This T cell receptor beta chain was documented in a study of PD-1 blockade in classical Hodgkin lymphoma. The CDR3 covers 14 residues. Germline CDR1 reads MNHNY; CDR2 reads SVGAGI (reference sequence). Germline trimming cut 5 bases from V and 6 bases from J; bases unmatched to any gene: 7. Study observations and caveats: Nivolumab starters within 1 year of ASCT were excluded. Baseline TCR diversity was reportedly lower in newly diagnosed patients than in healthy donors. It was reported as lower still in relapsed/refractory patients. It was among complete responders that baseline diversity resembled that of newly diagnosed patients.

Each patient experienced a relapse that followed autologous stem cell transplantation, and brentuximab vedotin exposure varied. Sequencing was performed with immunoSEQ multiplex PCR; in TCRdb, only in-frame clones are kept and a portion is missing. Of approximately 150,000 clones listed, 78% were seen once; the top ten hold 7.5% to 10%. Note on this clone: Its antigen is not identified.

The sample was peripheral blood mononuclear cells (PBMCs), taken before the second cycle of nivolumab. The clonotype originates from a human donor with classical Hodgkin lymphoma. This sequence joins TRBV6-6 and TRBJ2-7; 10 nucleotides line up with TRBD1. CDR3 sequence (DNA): TGTGCCAGCAGTATCCCGGACAGGGGGGGCGAGCAGTACTTC. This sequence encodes CASSIPDRGGEQYF.